These 13 T cell receptor beta chains came from one sample sequenced in a study of graft-versus-host responses after intestinal transplantation. For these receptors, no antigen is known. The assay was immunoSEQ multiplex PCR, and TCRdb's table has in-frame clones only and misses some. This table has more than 85,000 clones, 80% to 95% appearing once. Sequencing was performed on unstimulated CD8+ T cells sorted from spleen or lymph node cells, taken before intestinal transplant. Receptors originate from a human donor who received an intestinal transplant.

The rearrangement uses TRBV2 and TRBJ2-7, with 7 bases fitting TRBD2. This CDR3 region has 14 residues. V was clipped by 8 bases and J by 2 bases; unmatched bases: 9. The germline V gene encodes CDR1 SNHLY and CDR2 FYNNEI. In nucleotides, the CDR3 is TGTGCCAGCTTCATCCAGCGGGGCCCCTACGAGCAGTACTTC. Translating it yields CASFIQRGPYEQYF.

The chain uses TRBV9 and TRBJ1-1; possibly TRBD1 for D (6 bases). Germline CDR1 reads SGDLS; CDR2 reads YYNGEE. Trimming left V 4 bases short and J 11 bases short, with 15 bases between. This CDR3 has 12 residues. The CDR3, as DNA: TGTGCCAGCAGCCCCCAGGGGTTGGAGGCTTTCTTT. It codes for CASSPQGLEAFF.

The chain recombines TRBV19 with TRBJ2-7; D gene ambiguous. The CDR3 runs to 16 residues. Germline loops: CDR1 LNHDA, CDR2 SQIVND (reference sequence). Trimming left V 5 bases short and J 2 bases short, with 19 bases between. The CDR3: CASSSSTATLTYEQYF. In nucleotides, the CDR3 is TGTGCCAGTAGTTCGTCAACAGCGACCTTAACCTACGAGCAGTACTTC.

This clone was seen only once. This sequence joins TRBV27 and TRBJ2-7, with D uncertain. Germline CDR1 is MNHEY and CDR2 is SMNVEV (reference sequence). The CDR3 sequence is 15 residues long. Trimming took 0 bases from V and 2 from J, leaving 11 bases between them. The CDR3 reads CASSLSWALAYEQYF. The DNA for the CDR3 is TGTGCCAGCAGTTTATCTTGGGCCCTGGCCTACGAGCAGTACTTC.

This clone was seen a single time. At one boundary the junction diverges from the germline segment, which might be a read error. This chain uses TRBV7-7 with TRBJ2-2; D is perhaps TRBD1 or TRBD2 (6 bases each). Germline CDR1 reads SSHAT; CDR2 reads FNYEAQ (reference sequence). This CDR3 is built from 18 residues. CDR3 loop: CASSPGARGAVDTGELFF. The CDR3 region has the DNA TGTGCTAGCAGCCCGGGGGCGAGGGGGGCCGTGGACACCGGGGAGCTGTTTTTT.

V and J are TRBV2 and TRBJ1-1; a possible D gene is TRBD1 (5 bases). Per the germline V gene, CDR1 is SNHLY and CDR2 is FYNNEI. The CDR3 contains 13 residues. Trimming cost V 6 bases and J 0 bases, with 8 bases left between them. DNA of the CDR3: TGTGCCAGCAGCGGACAAATGAACACTGAAGCTTTCTTT. It codes for CASSGQMNTEAFF.

V gene TRBV7-6 combines with J gene TRBJ2-7; no reliable D call. This CDR3 has 13 amino acids. V lost 2 bases to trimming and J lost 3 bases, with 8 bases between them. Germline lookup yields CDR1 SGHVS and CDR2 FNYEAQ. The CDR3 reads CASSLIQGYEQYF. CDR3 sequence (DNA): TGTGCCAGCAGCTTAATTCAAGGCTACGAGCAGTACTTC.

The chain is built from TRBV7-8 and TRBJ2-7; possible D gene TRBD2, 5 bases. V lost 8 bases and J 5 bases, leaving 10 bases between the germline ends. The CDR3 totals 11 residues. CDR1 and CDR2 from the germline V gene are SGHVS and FQNEAQ. The chain's CDR3 is CASGSPDEQYF. In DNA, the CDR3 is TGTGCCAGCGGGAGCCCGGACGAGCAGTACTTC.

This chain joins TRBV7-9 and TRBJ2-3, with 7 bases identical to TRBD2. There are 17 residues in the CDR3. CDR1 and CDR2 from the germline V gene are SEHNR and FQNEAQ (reference sequence). Trimming took 6 bases from V and 0 from J; bases not matched to a gene: 12. The CDR3: CASSPTVAGASTDTQYF. The CDR3 DNA is TGTGCCAGCAGTCCAACCGTGGCGGGAGCTAGCACAGATACGCAGTATTTT.

V is TRBV2 and J is TRBJ2-5; 8 bases are a match to TRBD1. This CDR3 is built from 13 residues. Losses at the gene ends were 8 bases for V and 7 bases for J; bases not matched to a gene: 9. The germline gives CDR1 SNHLY, CDR2 FYNNEI. The CDR3 loop is CASDDRGSGTQYF. The CDR3, as DNA: TGTGCCAGCGACGACAGGGGATCGGGGACCCAGTACTTC.

V gene TRBV19 combines with J gene TRBJ1-5; 7 bases line up with TRBD1. This CDR3 has 14 amino acids. Germline-derived CDR1 and CDR2 are LNHDA and SQIVND (reference sequence). The J segment lost 3 bases and the V segment lost 6 bases, leaving 5 bases of the junction unmatched. The DNA for the CDR3 is TGTGCCAGTAGACCGGGACAGTCCAATCAGCCCCAGCATTTT. Residues: CASRPGQSNQPQHF.

This clone has more than one count but fewer than ten. The rearrangement links TRBV19 to TRBJ1-1; tentative D call: TRBD1 (6 bases). With 5 bases removed from V and 1 base from J, the gap between germline ends came to 11 bases. The CDR3 loop spans 14 amino acids. Germline V gene data show CDR1 as LNHDA and CDR2 as SQIVND (reference sequence). CDR3: CASSWGQGNTEAFF. CDR3 in DNA: TGTGCCAGTAGTTGGGGGCAGGGGAACACTGAAGCTTTCTTT.

This chain links TRBV7-9 with TRBJ2-3; 9 positions agree with TRBD2. Germline CDR1 reads SEHNR; CDR2 reads FQNEAQ (reference sequence). V gave up 1 base and J gave up 2 bases; unmatched junction bases: 4. This CDR3 comprises 16 residues. The CDR3 bases are TGTGCCAGCAGCTTAGAGCTAGCGGGGAACACAGATACGCAGTATTTT. Its protein is CASSLELAGNTDTQYF.